Below, 22 T cell receptor beta chains from the same sample are listed, as sequenced in a study of blood T cell repertoires in COVID-19. TCRdb's table, derived via immunoSEQ multiplex PCR, lists solely in-frame clones and lacks some. The top ten clones hold approximately 20% of a sample with tens of thousands of clones, approximately 80% of them seen once. Source material: peripheral blood. All receptors derive from a young man with COVID-19, enrolled during active disease.

This clone was picked up a small number of times. The chain is built from TRBV2 and TRBJ1-5; tentative D call: TRBD1 (5 bases). CDR1 SNHLY and CDR2 FYNNEI come from the germline V gene. There are 16 residues in the CDR3. The V gene lost 1 base and the J gene lost 4 bases, with 14 bases spanning the gap. CDR3 in amino acids: CASSEEGQAANQPQHF. The CDR3 DNA reads as TGTGCCAGCAGTGAAGAGGGGCAGGCGGCAAATCAGCCCCAGCATTTT.

This clone is a singleton in its sample. The J gene is TRBJ2-3, the V gene TRBV4-3; 8 bases match TRBD2. The germline V gene encodes CDR1 LGHNA and CDR2 YSLEER. V lost 2 bases to trimming and J lost 3 bases; unmatched junction nucleotides: 4. The CDR3 length is 15 residues. The CDR3 DNA follows: TGCGCCAGCAGCCAAATCTCGGGGGGGACAGATACGCAGTATTTT. Translating it yields CASSQISGGTDTQYF.

This clone was counted only a few times. The rearrangement joins TRBV2 to TRBJ2-1, with D perhaps TRBD2 (6 bases). V was clipped by 7 bases and J by 0 bases, with 13 bases between them. Germline V CDR1 and CDR2: SNHLY, FYNNEI. This CDR3 is 15 amino acids long. This CDR3 reads CASTLSGSSYNEQFF. CDR3 DNA sequence: TGTGCCAGCACTCTATCCGGGAGCTCCTACAATGAGCAGTTCTTC.

The chain joins TRBV15 to TRBJ1-4; D is ambiguous. This CDR3 is built from 16 residues. Deletions cut 1 base from V and 0 bases from J, with 9 bases between. Germline CDR1 and CDR2: LNHNV and YYDKDF (reference sequence). The CDR3 DNA is TGTGCCACCAGCAGAGTTGGGCCTGCAACTAATGAAAAACTGTTTTTT. The encoded protein is CATSRVGPATNEKLFF. Drawing the rest from reference TRBV15 and TRBJ1-4, the complete variable domain is DAMVIQNPRYQVTQFGKPVTLSCSQTLNHNVMYWYQQKSSQAPKLLFHYYDKDFNNEADTPDNFQSRRPNTSFCFLDIRSPGLGDTAMYLCATSRVGPATNEKLFFGSGTQLSVL.

Only a few counts were recorded for this clone. In the same sample, other DNA sequences code for this CDR3. The gene calls are TRBV5-1 and TRBJ2-5; 8 bases agree with TRBD2. V shed 2 bases and J 3 bases; nucleotides not matched to a gene: 3. Germline CDR1 reads SGHRS; CDR2 reads YFSETQ. This CDR3 spans 14 amino acids. The CDR3 reads CASSLGTSKETQYF. The CDR3 DNA sequence: TGCGCCAGCAGCTTAGGGACTAGTAAAGAGACCCAGTACTTC.

This chain's CDR3 is CASGIGVAGQPQHF. CDR3 nucleotides: TGTGCTAGTGGAATTGGAGTAGCGGGACAGCCCCAGCATTTT. This chain connects TRBV12-5 to TRBJ1-5; D is undetermined. With 6 bases removed from V and 7 bases from J, the gap between germline ends came to 16 bases. CDR3 length: 14 residues. Germline values: CDR1 LGHNT, CDR2 FRNRAP.

This clone was counted a few times. The chain employs TRBV6-4 and TRBJ2-1; D not resolved. Trimming stripped 0 bases from V and 6 bases from J, with 12 bases between. Germline values: CDR1 MRHNA, CDR2 SNTAGT. The CDR3 is 15 amino acids. DNA of the CDR3: TGTGCCAGCAGTGACTCGGCCGCAGAGGTCAATGAGCAGTTCTTC. Amino acids: CASSDSAAEVNEQFF.

This clone was seen only once. The rearrangement uses TRBV7-8 and TRBJ1-6, with D maybe TRBD1 (6 bases). The ends were cut back, 0 bases at V and 10 bases at J, with 19 bases in the middle. CDR3 size: 17 residues. CDR1 and CDR2 (germline): SGHVS, FQNEAQ. CDR3 region: CASSLAGSGVRRSPLHF. The DNA of the CDR3 is TGTGCCAGCAGCTTAGCTGGTTCAGGGGTCAGAAGATCACCCCTCCACTTT. The variable domain in full, with the rest retrieved from reference TRBV7-8 and TRBJ1-6, is GAGVSQSPRYKVAKRGQDVALRCDPISGHVSLFWYQQALGQGPEFLTYFQNEAQLDKSGLPSDRFFAERPEGSVSTLKIQRTQQEDSAVYLCASSLAGSGVRRSPLHFGNGTRLTVT.

The rearrangement joins TRBV19 to TRBJ1-1; 9 nucleotides align to TRBD1. This CDR3 comprises 15 residues. CDR1 LNHDA and CDR2 SQIVND come from the germline V gene (reference sequence). J gave up 5 bases and V 8 bases, and 12 bases lay outside the gene matches. In nucleotides, the CDR3 is TGTGCCAGTCGGCCTGGGACAGGGTATATGACTGAAGCTTTCTTT. Residues: CASRPGTGYMTEAFF.

This clone has a handful of counts. The CDR3 sequence: CASSYRQGMAYGYTF. CDR3 nucleotides: TGTGCCAGCAGTTATCGACAGGGGATGGCCTATGGCTACACCTTC. V usage is TRBV28 and J usage is TRBJ1-2; 8 nucleotides match TRBD1. The CDR3 extends over 15 amino acids. Germline assignment: CDR1 MDHEN and CDR2 SYDVKM. With V trimmed by 4 bases and J by 4 bases, 8 bases remained unmatched.

This clone was counted between two and nine times. This sequence joins TRBV4-1 and TRBJ2-2; D not certain. V was cut by 4 bases and J by 3 bases, with 9 bases left in between. CDR3 length equals 14 residues. CDR1 and CDR2 from the germline V gene are MGHRA and YSYEKL. DNA for the CDR3: TGCGCCAGCAGCCCTGCCCAGTACACCGGGGAGCTGTTTTTT. Translated: CASSPAQYTGELFF.

V gene TRBV10-3 combines with J gene TRBJ2-7; 7 nucleotides line up with TRBD1. Germline V lookup: CDR1 ENHRY, CDR2 SYGVKD. Trimming at V came to 3 bases and at J to 2 bases, leaving 7 bases not matched to a gene. The CDR3 extends over 15 amino acids. CDR3 amino acids: CAISDIDRDPYEQYF. The CDR3, as DNA: TGTGCCATCAGTGATATCGACAGGGACCCCTACGAGCAGTACTTC.

The chain recombines TRBV6-5 with TRBJ2-3; no reliable D call. Germline-derived CDR1 and CDR2 are MNHEY and SVGAGI. This CDR3 has 14 residues. V lost 4 bases to trimming and J lost 5 bases, with 13 bases between them. The CDR3 bases are TGTGCCAGCAGTTTTCGGTACCCCGGAGATACGCAGTATTTT. Translating it yields CASSFRYPGDTQYF.

The chain employs TRBV28 and TRBJ2-7; the D gene is possibly TRBD1 (5 bases). Germline CDR1 is MDHEN and CDR2 is SYDVKM. Trimming took off 2 bases at V and 10 bases at J, with 18 bases between the two ends. CDR3 length: 14 residues. The CDR3 spells CASSLRPQGIFQYF. Here the CDR3 DNA reads TGTGCCAGCAGTTTAAGACCCCAGGGTATTTTTCAGTACTTC.

The V call is TRBV5-1, the J call TRBJ2-3, with 7 bases matching TRBD2. The CDR3 is made up of 20 amino acids. Germline values: CDR1 SGHRS, CDR2 YFSETQ. Unmatched junction bases numbered 21, after V lost 3 bases and J lost 2 bases. The chain's CDR3 is CASSYPSLAGGHSTTDTQYF. The CDR3 bases are TGCGCCAGCAGCTACCCATCCTTAGCGGGCGGCCATTCTACCACAGATACGCAGTATTTT.

The rearrangement joins TRBV27 to TRBJ2-3; D uncertain. V gave up 3 bases and J gave up 2 bases, with 12 bases separating them. The CDR3 covers 15 residues. The germline CDR1 and CDR2 sequences are MNHEY and SMNVEV (reference sequence). CDR3 DNA: TGTGCCAGCAGTTTTTACTACGGCGACACAGATACGCAGTATTTT. This codes for CASSFYYGDTDTQYF.

The rearrangement uses TRBV28 and TRBJ1-4; D is possibly TRBD1 (5 bases). Germline CDR1 MDHEN, CDR2 SYDVKM. Trimming cost V 6 bases and J 0 bases, with 17 bases left between them. The CDR3 runs 17 residues. CDR3: CASSPAGLDSTNEKLFF. DNA of the CDR3: TGTGCCAGCAGCCCCGCGGGGCTCGACTCAACTAATGAAAAACTGTTTTTT.

The chain carries TRBV12-3 or TRBV12-4 and TRBJ1-1; D is possibly TRBD1 (5 bases). This CDR3 spans 13 amino acids. V was cut by 4 bases and J by 8 bases, with 14 bases left in between. The CDR3 sequence: CASSYSPRQEAFF. CDR3 coding DNA: TGTGCCAGCAGTTACTCTCCAAGACAGGAAGCTTTCTTT.

J is TRBJ2-2 and V is TRBV10-3; D gene unclear. This CDR3 is built from 12 residues. Germline V CDR1 and CDR2: ENHRY, SYGVKD. With 8 bases removed from V and 6 bases from J, the gap between germline ends came to 10 bases. The CDR3 DNA follows: TGTGCCATCGAGGCTACCTCCGGGGAGCTGTTTTTT. Its translation is CAIEATSGELFF.

V is TRBV27 and J is TRBJ2-1, with TRBD1 as a possible D gene (5 bases). CDR3 length: 13 residues. The ends were cut back, 3 bases at V and 8 bases at J, with 11 bases in the middle. The germline gives CDR1 MNHEY, CDR2 SMNVEV (reference sequence). The CDR3 reads CASSFSGPDEQFF. The CDR3 DNA reads as TGTGCCAGCAGTTTCTCAGGGCCCGATGAGCAGTTCTTC.

The chain uses TRBV9 and TRBJ2-1, with TRBD2 matching 10 bases. V gave up 0 bases and J gave up 9 bases; unmatched junction bases: 9. CDR1 SGDLS and CDR2 YYNGEE come from the germline V gene. This CDR3 is built from 16 residues. CDR3 amino acids: CASSVVMSGGAVEQFF. CDR3 nucleotides: TGTGCCAGCAGCGTAGTGATGAGCGGGGGGGCGGTTGAGCAGTTCTTC.

This sequence joins TRBV7-2 and TRBJ1-5, with 7 nucleotides matching TRBD1. Germline assignment: CDR1 SGHTA and CDR2 FQGNSA. The length of the CDR3 is 15 residues. The V and J ends lost 5 bases and 4 bases, in that order; junction bases with no gene match: 8. The CDR3 reads CASSQEGQRNQPQHF. CDR3 in DNA: TGTGCCAGCAGCCAAGAGGGACAGAGAAATCAGCCCCAGCATTTT.